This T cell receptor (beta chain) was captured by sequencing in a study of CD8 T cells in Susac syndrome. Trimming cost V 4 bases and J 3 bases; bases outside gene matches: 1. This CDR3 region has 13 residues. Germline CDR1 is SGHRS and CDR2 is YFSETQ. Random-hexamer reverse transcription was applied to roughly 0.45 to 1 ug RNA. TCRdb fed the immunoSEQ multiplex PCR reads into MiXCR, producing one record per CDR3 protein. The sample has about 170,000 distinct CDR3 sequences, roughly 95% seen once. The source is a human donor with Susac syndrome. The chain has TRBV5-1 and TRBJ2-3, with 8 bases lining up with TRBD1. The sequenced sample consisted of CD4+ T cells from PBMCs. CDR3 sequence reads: CASSRDRTDTQYF. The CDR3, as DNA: TGCGCCAGCAGCCGGGACAGGACAGATACGCAGTATTTT.